Below, 17 T cell receptor beta chains from the same sample are listed, as sequenced in a study of OX40 agonist ivuxolimab in advanced cancers. Some clones are missing from TCRdb's copy, which holds only in-frame ones; the method was immunoSEQ multiplex PCR. The sample consists of about 36,000 clones, more than 80% of them appearing once. The sample here was CD4+ or CD8+ T cells sorted from blood, taken in a trial of the OX40 agonist ivuxolimab. The receptor set was obtained from an adult with an advanced solid tumor such as melanoma, head and neck, liver or kidney cancer.

The rearrangement joins TRBV29-1 to TRBJ2-1; TRBD1 or TRBD2 may be the D gene (5 bases each). CDR3 length: 15 residues. Germline V gene lookup returns CDR1 SQVTM and CDR2 ANQGSEA. Trimming stripped 3 bases from V and 0 bases from J, with 12 bases between. CDR3 DNA: TGCAGCGTTGAGAGTGGGACGAGCTCCTACAATGAGCAGTTCTTC. Amino acids: CSVESGTSSYNEQFF.

The genes are TRBV11-3 and TRBJ2-2; TRBD1 matches at 10 bases. V shed 1 base and J 8 bases; nucleotides not matched to a gene: 4. CDR1 is SGHNT and CDR2 is YENEEA in the germline V gene. The CDR3 is made up of 15 amino acids. The CDR3 loop is CASSLGDRGLGELFF. The CDR3 nucleotides are TGTGCCAGCAGCTTAGGGGACAGGGGTTTAGGGGAGCTGTTTTTT.

The V gene is TRBV7-9, the J gene TRBJ2-5; the D gene is possibly TRBD2 (5 bases). The CDR3 sequence is 14 residues long. V lost 7 bases and J 4 bases, leaving 16 bases between the germline ends. Germline V gene sequence: CDR1 SEHNR, CDR2 FQNEAQ (reference sequence). The CDR3 region is CASTAIKGRETQYF. The CDR3 DNA follows: TGTGCCAGCACCGCAATTAAAGGGAGAGAGACCCAGTACTTC. Based on the CDR3 plus reference TRBV7-9 and TRBJ2-5, the full variable domain is DTGVSQNPRHKITKRGQNVTFRCDPISEHNRLYWYRQTLGQGPEFLTYFQNEAQLEKSRLLSDRFSAERPKGSFSTLEIQRTEQGDSAMYLCASTAIKGRETQYFGPGTRLLVL.

This clone appeared a single time. The chain is built from TRBV29-1 and TRBJ2-3, with no clear D. The CDR3 is 16 residues long. V was shortened by 6 bases and J by 0 bases, with 19 bases between the two germline ends. Germline V gene lookup returns CDR1 SQVTM and CDR2 ANQGSEA. CDR3 in amino acids: CSVLPRRMTSTDTQYF. CDR3 DNA: TGCAGCGTCCTCCCGAGGCGGATGACTAGCACAGATACGCAGTATTTT.

The V call is TRBV11-2, the J call TRBJ2-5, with D possibly being TRBD1 or TRBD2 (5 bases each). The CDR3 runs 14 residues. Germline assignment: CDR1 SGHAT and CDR2 FQNNGV. Between the trimmed V and J ends, which lost 0 bases and 4 bases, there was a span of 9 bases. The CDR3 nucleotides are TGTGCCAGCAGCTTAGAAACGAGGGGAGAGACCCAGTACTTC. It yields the protein CASSLETRGETQYF.

V usage is TRBV9 and J usage is TRBJ2-5; no firm D call. The CDR3 totals 14 residues. Germline loops: CDR1 SGDLS, CDR2 YYNGEE. Trimming stripped 6 bases from V and 7 bases from J, with 19 bases between. The CDR3: CASTLLPGDPTQYF. CDR3 sequence (DNA): TGTGCCAGCACCCTCCTGCCCGGCGACCCGACCCAGTACTTC.

The gene calls are TRBV21-1 and TRBJ2-5; TRBD1, the D gene given by the table, was not confirmed from the DNA. The assigned J gene may be wrong: the sequence end matches TRBJ2-7 better. TRBV21-1 is labeled a pseudogene. The CDR3 consists of 14 residues. The CDR3 region is CASTIPTASYEQYF. The CDR3 DNA is TGTGCCAGCACTATTCCGACAGCTTCCTACGAGCAGTACTTC.

The rearrangement joins TRBV7-9 to TRBJ2-3; 14 nucleotides agree with TRBD2. Germline V gives CDR1 SEHNR, CDR2 FQNEAQ (reference sequence). V lost 5 bases and J lost 2; bases outside the gene matches: 3. CDR3 length: 16 residues. DNA for the CDR3: TGTGCCAGCAGCCAGGGACTAGCGGGGGTCACAGATACGCAGTATTTT. Residues: CASSQGLAGVTDTQYF. The whole variable domain, remainder taken from reference TRBV7-9 and TRBJ2-3, is DTGVSQNPRHKITKRGQNVTFRCDPISEHNRLYWYRQTLGQGPEFLTYFQNEAQLEKSRLLSDRFSAERPKGSFSTLEIQRTEQGDSAMYLCASSQGLAGVTDTQYFGPGTRLTVL.

The CDR3 coding sequence is TGTGCCAGCAGTTTGCCGTACACCGGGGAGCTGTTTTTT. Translation gives CASSLPYTGELFF. V usage is TRBV28 and J usage is TRBJ2-2; D uncertain. This CDR3 has 13 residues. Looked up from germline, CDR1 is MDHEN and CDR2 is SYDVKM. The germline V and J ends were trimmed by 3 bases and 3 bases, with 5 bases remaining between them.

This clone was seen just once. The V call is TRBV28, the J call TRBJ2-7; perhaps TRBD1 as D (6 bases). Trimming pared 5 bases from V and 5 bases from J, leaving 19 bases between. CDR3 length: 15 amino acids. CDR1 MDHEN and CDR2 SYDVKM come from the germline V gene. As DNA, the CDR3 is TGTGCCAGCAGTCCCATCACCGCAGGGGACGACGAGCAGTACTTC. Protein sequence: CASSPITAGDDEQYF.

V is TRBV10-2 and J is TRBJ1-5, with D tentatively TRBD1 (6 bases). The germline CDR1 and CDR2 sequences are WSHSY and SAAADI. The CDR3 runs to 13 residues. Trimming shortened V by 6 bases and J by 3 bases, and 9 bases separated the two germline ends. CDR3 DNA sequence: TGCGCCAGCAGAGGGGGACCCAATCAGCCCCAGCATTTT. This encodes CASRGGPNQPQHF.

The chain recombines TRBV4-2 with TRBJ2-7; no firm D call. CDR3 size: 16 residues. The germline CDR1 and CDR2 sequences are LGHNA and YNFKEQ. V was pared by 4 bases and J by 0 bases, with 16 bases between. This CDR3 reads CASSPLVLYRSYEQYF. The CDR3 nucleotides read TGTGCCAGCAGCCCCTTAGTTCTCTACCGCTCCTACGAGCAGTACTTC.

This CDR3 is CASSHSRTPTDTQYF. CDR3 DNA: TGTGCCAGCAGCCATTCGAGGACCCCCACAGATACGCAGTATTTT. The rearrangement joins TRBV7-9 to TRBJ2-3, with D unresolved. V lost 5 bases, J lost 2 bases, and 14 bases lay in between. CDR1 is SEHNR and CDR2 is FQNEAQ in the germline V gene (reference sequence). This CDR3 has 15 amino acids.

J is TRBJ2-1 and V is TRBV2; 12 nucleotides align to TRBD2. Trimming took 1 base from V and 7 from J; bases not matched to a gene: 2. The CDR3 has 15 residues. The germline V gene encodes CDR1 SNHLY and CDR2 FYNNEI. CDR3 sequence (DNA): TGTGCCAGCAGTGAAGTGACTAGCGGGAGTAATGAGCAGTTCTTC. Its translation: CASSEVTSGSNEQFF.

This clone was observed once. V usage is TRBV4-2 and J usage is TRBJ2-7, with D possibly TRBD2 on 5 matching bases. Trimming left V 5 bases short and J 6 bases short, with 17 bases between. The CDR3 has 14 amino acids. Germline CDR1 reads LGHNA; CDR2 reads YNFKEQ. CDR3 nucleotide sequence: TGTGCCAGCAGCTCAGGACTCACCCCAGGCGAGCAGTACTTC. This gives the protein CASSSGLTPGEQYF.

The rearrangement links TRBV7-6 to TRBJ2-2, with 7 bases lining up with TRBD1. The CDR3 contains 13 residues. The germline CDR1 and CDR2 sequences are SGHVS and FNYEAQ. V shed 9 bases and J 4 bases; nucleotides not matched to a gene: 5. The CDR3 loop reads CASTGELTGELFF. In nucleotides, the CDR3 is TGTGCCAGTACAGGGGAGCTCACCGGGGAGCTGTTTTTT.

The CDR3 DNA reads TGCGCCAGCAGCTTGGTTGGCGGAAACCACACCTTC. Encoded protein: CASSLVGGNHTF. This chain links TRBV5-1 with TRBJ1-2; D is uncertain. The germline gives CDR1 SGHRS, CDR2 YFSETQ. Trimming removed 0 bases at V and 12 bases at J, with 12 bases between. This CDR3 contains 12 residues.